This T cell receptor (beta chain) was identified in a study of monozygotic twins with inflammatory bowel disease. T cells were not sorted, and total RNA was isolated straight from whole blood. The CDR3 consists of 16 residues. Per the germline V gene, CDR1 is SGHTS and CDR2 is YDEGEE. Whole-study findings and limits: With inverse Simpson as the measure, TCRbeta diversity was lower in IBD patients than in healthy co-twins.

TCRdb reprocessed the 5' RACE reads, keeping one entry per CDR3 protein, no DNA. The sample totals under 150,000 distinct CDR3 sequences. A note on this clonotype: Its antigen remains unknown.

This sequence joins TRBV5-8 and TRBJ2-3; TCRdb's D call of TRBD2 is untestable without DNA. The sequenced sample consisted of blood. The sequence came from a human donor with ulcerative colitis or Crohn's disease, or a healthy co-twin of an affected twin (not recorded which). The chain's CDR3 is CASSSDRLAGTDTQYF.